This T cell receptor beta chain was found in a study of vaccination effects on CD4 cells after COVID-19. Study-level background: Post-vaccine specimens arrived a median 72 days past the second dose.

Sequencing was performed with immunoSEQ multiplex PCR; in TCRdb, only in-frame clones are kept and a portion is missing. In the table there are just under 30,000 clones, about 74% of which are singletons. ViraFEST assay sequencing came after antigen-specific CD4+ T cells were expanded with viral peptide pools. Investigators separated out CD4+ T cells once around nine days of culture had passed. Every participant took two doses of the BNT162b2 or mRNA-1273 vaccine. Vaccine recipients lacked prior SARS-CoV-2 infection and had negative nucleocapsid antibodies. As concerns this clone: Antigen: not known.

Sample: CD4+ T cells from PBMCs cultured with HCoV-OC43 spike peptides, taken after COVID-19 vaccination. Subset of the sample: HCoV-OC43 spike overlapping peptide pool stimulation. The origin of this receptor is a human donor who received a COVID-19 vaccine.

For the CDR3, the DNA is TGTGCCAGCAGCTTGAAGGACATAAACTATGGCTACACCTTC. This sequence encodes CASSLKDINYGYTF. The genes are TRBV5-6 and TRBJ1-2; TRBD1 is a possible D gene (5 bases). The CDR3 is 14 amino acids. CDR1 is SGHDT and CDR2 is YYEEEE in the germline V gene. The V gene lost 1 base and the J gene lost 2 bases, with 9 bases spanning the gap. The variable domain in full, with the rest retrieved from reference TRBV5-6 and TRBJ1-2, is DAGVTQSPTHLIKTRGQQVTLRCSPKSGHDTVSWYQQALGQGPQFIFQYYEEEERQRGNFPDRFSGHQFPNYSSELNVNALLLGDSALYLCASSLKDINYGYTFGSGTRLTVV.